This TCR beta chain was profiled in a study of vaccination effects on CD4 cells after COVID-19. The CDR3 spans 13 residues. V gave up 5 bases and J gave up 8 bases, with 12 bases separating them. Looked up from germline, CDR1 is SGHTA and CDR2 is FQGNSA. Clones were read by immunoSEQ multiplex PCR, and TCRdb kept only the in-frame ones, dropping some. Of 55,000 to 90,000 clones listed, around 72% were seen once; the top ten hold 5%. Antigen-specific CD4+ T cells were expanded with viral peptide pools in the ViraFEST assay before sequencing. CD4+ T cell isolation took place after approximately 11 days of culture. Sometime from March through December 2020, the person acquired a SARS-CoV-2 infection that PCR confirmed. For each well, two million PBMC were cultured with roughly 11 IU/ml IL-2 and around 10 ug/ml peptides. About this clone itself: Its antigen remains unidentified.

The clonotype originates from a human donor who had a prior SARS-CoV-2 infection. The sequencing used CD4+ T cells from PBMCs cultured with HIV peptides, collected before COVID-19 vaccination. Subset given: HIV-1 Nef peptide pool negative control/reference culture. The rearrangement uses TRBV7-2 and TRBJ1-4; D may be TRBD1 (6 bases). CDR3 in amino acids: CASSRDTDEKLFF. CDR3 sequence (DNA): TGTGCCAGCAGCCGGGACACCGACGAAAAACTGTTTTTT.